The rows below give T cell receptor beta chains drawn from one sample of a study of Graves' ophthalmopathy and Graves' hyperthyroidism. TCRdb independently ran MiXCR on the multiplex PCR reads; one entry per CDR3 protein. The data show around 670,000 distinct CDR3 sequences, with 40% seen just once and 44% held by the top ten. The sequenced sample consisted of peripheral blood. These receptors were collected from an adult man with Graves' ophthalmopathy. Each CDR3 is given with its conserved first and last residue. D genes are given only for firm matches. The listing skips clone size in some rows; elsewhere it reads once, few, many or a size class.

abundance | j_gene | d_gene | v_gene | CDR3aa | CDR3nt
. | TRBJ2-5 | . | TRBV5-6 | CASSFGARPDQETQYF | TGTGCCAGCAGCTTTGGCGCAAGACCGGACCAAGAGACCCAGTACTTC
. | TRBJ2-5 | . | TRBV19 | CASSRRDIQETQYF | TGTGCCAGTAGTAGAAGGGACATCCAAGAGACCCAGTACTTC
. | TRBJ2-6 | . | TRBV10-3 | CASSLRRGSGANVLTF | TGTGCCAGCAGCCTCCGCCGGGGTTCTGGGGCCAACGTCCTGACTTTC
. | TRBJ2-5 | . | TRBV20-1 | CSALPGSAETQYF | TGCAGTGCTCTACCGGGGAGCGCGGAGACCCAGTACTTC
many | TRBJ2-7 | . | TRBV7-2 | CASGGGSEQYF | TGTGCCTCGGGAGGGGGCTCCGAGCAGTACTTC
. | TRBJ2-7 | TRBD1 | TRBV20-1 | CSAAGQGAFEYEQYF | TGCAGTGCTGCCGGACAGGGGGCTTTTGAATACGAGCAGTACTTC
many | TRBJ1-6 | . | TRBV6-6 | CASSEIGVDNSPLHF | TGTGCCAGCAGTGAAATCGGGGTAGATAATTCACCCCTCCACTTT
many | TRBJ2-5 | TRBD1 | TRBV7-2 | CASSFNRGETQYF | TGTGCCAGCAGCTTCAACAGGGGGGAGACCCAGTACTTC
many | TRBJ2-7 | TRBD1 | TRBV19 | CASSAGQASYEQYF | TGTGCCAGTAGTGCCGGACAGGCCTCCTACGAGCAGTACTTC
once | TRBJ2-3 | TRBD2 | TRBV19 | CASSLSAGGTDTQYF | TGTGCCAGTAGTCTATCAGCGGGGGGCACAGATACGCAGTATTTT
. | TRBJ1-5 | TRBD1 | TRBV2 | CASSPTGGTNQPQHF | TGTGCCAGCAGTCCAACAGGGGGCACAAATCAGCCCCAGCATTTT
few | TRBJ2-5 | . | TRBV9 | CASSAYRDPPSETQYF | TGTGCCAGCAGCGCGTATCGGGACCCTCCTTCAGAGACCCAGTACTTC
few | TRBJ2-7 | . | TRBV24-1 | CATSDGTTPTREQYF | TGTGCCACCAGTGATGGGACAACTCCTACCCGGGAGCAGTACTTC
few | TRBJ1-5 | TRBD1 | TRBV2 | CASRLTFGQELQPQHF | TGTGCCAGCCGACTAACGTTTGGACAGGAATTACAGCCCCAGCATTTT
many | TRBJ2-6 | . | TRBV7-9 | CASRTSGAGANVLTF | TGTGCCAGCAGAACATCAGGGGCTGGGGCCAACGTCCTGACTTTC
. | TRBJ2-7 | TRBD1 | TRBV7-2 | CASSPRTGRTSHEQYF | TGTGCCAGCAGCCCAAGGACAGGGCGGACCTCCCACGAGCAGTACTTC